The next 22 T cell receptor beta chains were all read from a single sample in a study of T cells in Graves' hyperthyroidism and ophthalmopathy. Regions amplified from RNA transcripts were the TCR beta CDR3 regions. Initially, a first-round RT-PCR of the TCR CDR3 employed the HTBI primer set. TCRdb reanalysed the multiplex PCR reads using MiXCR and keeps one entry per CDR3 protein. The repertoire includes under 300,000 distinct CDR3 sequences, roughly 15% of them detected once, and roughly 30% sits in the top ten. The material sequenced was blood. These receptors came from a woman aged 50 to 60 with Graves' hyperthyroidism that later progressed to Graves' ophthalmopathy.

This clonotype occurred many times. The chain employs TRBV7-3 and TRBJ2-1, with 8 bases fitting TRBD2. Trimming at V came to 7 bases and at J to 2 bases, leaving 4 bases not matched to a gene. Per the germline V gene, CDR1 is SGHTA and CDR2 is FQGTGA. There are 14 residues in the CDR3. The CDR3 DNA is TGTGCCAGCAAGCTAGCGGGCACCTACAATGAGCAGTTCTTC. It translates to CASKLAGTYNEQFF.

This clonotype was detected many times. The J gene is TRBJ1-4, the V gene TRBV3-1; unclear D gene. V shed 5 bases and J shed 5 bases, with 9 bases lying between them. The CDR3 runs to 13 residues. Germline V gene sequence: CDR1 LGHDT, CDR2 YNNKEL (reference sequence). CDR3 sequence reads: CASSDRRNEKLFF. CDR3 sequence (DNA): TGTGCCAGCAGCGATCGTAGGAATGAAAAACTGTTTTTT. Complete variable domain (other parts from reference TRBV3-1 and TRBJ1-4): DTAVSQTPKYLVTQMGNDKSIKCEQNLGHDTMYWYKQDSKKFLKIMFSYNNKELIINETVPNRFSPKSPDKAHLNLHINSLELGDSAVYFCASSDRRNEKLFFGSGTQLSVL.

This clonotype occurred many times. The V and J genes are TRBV10-1 and TRBJ2-7; 9 bases agree with TRBD1. This CDR3 contains 14 residues. The germline V gene encodes CDR1 WNHNN and CDR2 SYGVQD (reference sequence). V shed 4 bases, J shed 6 bases, and the junction held 7 bases outside the gene matches. The CDR3 region is CASSGAGQGTEQYF. The CDR3 region has the DNA TGCGCCAGCAGTGGAGCGGGACAGGGTACCGAGCAGTACTTC.

Many counts were recorded for this clonotype. The chain combines TRBV5-1 with TRBJ2-3; 14 bases are a match to TRBD2. The CDR3 sequence is 21 residues long. The germline CDR1 and CDR2 sequences are SGHRS and YFSETQ. Trimming at V came to 2 bases and at J to 3 bases, leaving 17 bases not matched to a gene. The CDR3 sequence: CASSFPPPGTSGRVRTDTQYF. CDR3 coding DNA: TGCGCCAGCAGCTTCCCACCTCCCGGGACTAGCGGGAGAGTTAGGACAGATACGCAGTATTTT.

This clonotype was observed at least ten times. The V gene is TRBV6-1, the J gene TRBJ2-7; D gene ambiguous. Germline CDR1 MNHNS, CDR2 SASEGT. The CDR3 runs 14 residues. The V end lost 7 bases, the J end lost 7 bases, and 20 bases lay between the germline ends. The DNA for the CDR3 is TGTGCCAGCACGGGTCTGCTGAGCGAAGGTGAGCAGTACTTC. It yields the protein CASTGLLSEGEQYF.

This rearrangement joins TRBV6-1 to TRBJ1-2; D may be TRBD1 (6 bases). The length of the CDR3 is 15 residues. V lost 7 bases, J lost 0 bases, and 15 bases lay in between. Germline lookup yields CDR1 MNHNS and CDR2 SASEGT. The DNA for the CDR3 is TGTGCCAGCACCCTGGGCGGGGGGCCTAACTATGGCTACACCTTC. Its translation is CASTLGGGPNYGYTF.

The sample holds many counts of this clonotype. The rearrangement links TRBV12-3 or TRBV12-4 to TRBJ2-1; 13 bases are a match to TRBD2. The CDR3 contains 18 residues. The ends lost 5 bases at V and 1 base at J; junction bases unmatched: 8. As DNA, the CDR3 is TGTGCCAGCAGTGCCGGGACTAGCGGGAACCCTTCCTACAATGAGCAGTTCTTC. Translating gives CASSAGTSGNPSYNEQFF.

This clonotype was found many times. V and J are TRBV5-5 and TRBJ1-1; TRBD1 agrees at 12 bases. CDR1 and CDR2 from the germline V gene are SGHKS and YYEKEE (reference sequence). CDR3 length equals 15 residues. V dropped 2 bases and J dropped 4; count of bases not matched to a gene: 3. CDR3 in DNA: TGTGCCAGCAGCTTAGAGGGACAGGGGGCCACTGAAGCTTTCTTT. Its protein product is CASSLEGQGATEAFF.

This clonotype was counted ten times or more. V gene TRBV11-2 combines with J gene TRBJ1-1; a weak D match, TRBD1 (6 bases). CDR1 and CDR2 from the germline V gene are SGHAT and FQNNGV. V lost 5 bases and J 0 bases, leaving 13 bases between the germline ends. The CDR3 has 15 amino acids. In DNA, the CDR3 is TGTGCCAGCAGCGTTATAGGGGGGATGAACACTGAAGCTTTCTTT. Its translation: CASSVIGGMNTEAFF.

This clonotype has a count of ten or more. V usage is TRBV2 and J usage is TRBJ1-2; D uncertain. Per the germline V gene, CDR1 is SNHLY and CDR2 is FYNNEI. V lost 2 bases and J lost 12, with 10 bases in between. The CDR3 consists of 11 residues. In DNA form, the CDR3 reads TGTGCCAGCAGTGAAAATGTAGGGAACACCTTC. Amino acids: CASSENVGNTF. The variable domain in full, completed from reference TRBV2 and TRBJ1-2, reads EPEVTQTPSHQVTQMGQEVILRCVPISNHLYFYWYRQILGQKVEFLVSFYNNEISEKSEIFDDQFSVERPDGSNFTLKIRSTKLEDSAMYFCASSENVGNTFGSGTRLTVV.

This clonotype was recorded at least ten times. The V call is TRBV29-1, the J call TRBJ2-1; 11 bases map to TRBD2. Germline assignment: CDR1 SQVTM and CDR2 ANQGSEA. The CDR3 extends over 12 amino acids. Trimming cost V 8 bases and J 9 bases; bases outside gene matches: 6. The CDR3: CSPTGTSGEQFF. CDR3 sequence (DNA): TGCAGCCCGACCGGGACTAGCGGTGAGCAGTTCTTC.

This clonotype turned up a few times. V gene TRBV6-1 combines with J gene TRBJ1-2, with a weak D call TRBD1 (6 bases). The V gene's germline CDR1 is MNHNS and CDR2 SASEGT. V lost 1 base, J lost 4 bases, and 13 bases lay in between. The CDR3 has 15 residues. CDR3 protein: CASSEGAGVSYGYTF. CDR3 sequence (DNA): TGTGCCAGCAGTGAAGGGGCAGGGGTTTCCTATGGCTACACCTTC.

In this sample, this clonotype turned up many times. This chain links TRBV5-1 with TRBJ2-6; TRBD2 aligns across 7 bases. The ends lost 0 bases at V and 0 bases at J; junction bases unmatched: 9. CDR1 is SGHRS and CDR2 is YFSETQ in the germline V gene. CDR3 length: 19 residues. The CDR3 here is CASSLGLAEPSSGANVLTF. The CDR3 DNA is TGCGCCAGCAGCTTGGGTCTAGCGGAGCCCTCCTCTGGGGCCAACGTCCTGACTTTC.

This clonotype has at least ten counts. The chain uses TRBV27 and TRBJ2-7, with 9 bases aligning to TRBD1. The CDR3 is 14 residues long. V lost 8 bases to trimming and J lost 6 bases; unmatched junction nucleotides: 11. The germline V gene has CDR1 MNHEY and CDR2 SMNVEV (reference sequence). Here the CDR3 reads CASSVSGQGFEQYF. CDR3 DNA sequence: TGTGCCAGCTCCGTAAGCGGACAGGGGTTCGAGCAGTACTTC.

This clonotype was found many times. This chain uses TRBV3-1 with TRBJ2-2; D uncertain. The CDR3 has 15 residues. From germline, CDR1 is LGHDT and CDR2 YNNKEL (reference sequence). V lost 4 bases, J lost 4 bases, and 13 bases lay in between. The CDR3 region is CASSPTIPTTGELFF. Written as DNA, the CDR3 is TGTGCCAGCAGCCCGACAATACCGACCACCGGGGAGCTGTTTTTT.

This clonotype was seen many times. V is TRBV11-1 and J is TRBJ2-7; 11 nucleotides align to TRBD2. This CDR3 is 16 amino acids long. Germline CDR1 and CDR2: SGHAT and FQDESV (reference sequence). J gave up 2 bases and V 3 bases, and 6 bases lay outside the gene matches. The CDR3, as DNA: TGTGCCAGCAGCTTCGTGGGACTAGCGGTTCCCTACGAGCAGTACTTC. Residues: CASSFVGLAVPYEQYF.

In this sample, this clonotype turned up many times. The chain couples TRBV3-1 to TRBJ2-1; D remains unclear. Germline CDR1 LGHDT, CDR2 YNNKEL (reference sequence). This CDR3 region has 13 residues. The V end was cut by 0 bases, the J end by 6 bases, with 6 bases between. The CDR3 DNA follows: TGTGCCAGCAGCCAAGAGTTGGGCAATGAGCAGTTCTTC. Amino acid sequence: CASSQELGNEQFF.

The sample holds many counts of this clonotype. CDR3 DNA: TGCAGTGCTACAGGGTGGCTCGACACTGAAGCTTTCTTT. Translation: CSATGWLDTEAFF. The genes are TRBV20-1 and TRBJ1-1; D possibly corresponds to TRBD1 (5 bases). From germline, CDR1 is DFQATT and CDR2 SNEGSKA (reference sequence). V was cut by 4 bases and J by 3 bases, with 12 bases left in between. There are 13 residues in the CDR3.

This clonotype was counted at least ten times. This sequence joins TRBV24-1 and TRBJ2-1, with 8 nucleotides matching TRBD2. The V gene's germline CDR1 is KGHDR and CDR2 SFDVKD. J was trimmed by 4 bases and V by 3 bases; bases with no gene match: 7. The CDR3 has 16 residues. CDR3 nucleotide sequence: TGTGCCACCAGTGATGCGGGAGGCAGGGTTTACAATGAGCAGTTCTTC. Its translation: CATSDAGGRVYNEQFF.

This clonotype was seen at least ten times. The rearrangement links TRBV18 to TRBJ2-3, with no clear D. From germline, CDR1 is KGHSH and CDR2 LQKENI. The CDR3 contains 14 residues. Trimming removed 3 bases at V and 2 bases at J, with 9 bases between. The CDR3, as DNA: TGTGCCAGCTCACCCCGCCAGGACACAGATACGCAGTATTTT. This translates into CASSPRQDTDTQYF. Drawing the rest from reference TRBV18 and TRBJ2-3, the complete variable domain is NAGVMQNPRHLVRRRGQEARLRCSPMKGHSHVYWYRQLPEEGLKFMVYLQKENIIDESGMPKERFSAEFPKEGPSILRIQQVVRGDSAAYFCASSPRQDTDTQYFGPGTRLTVL.

This clonotype was counted between two and nine times. V gene TRBV7-9 combines with J gene TRBJ1-5; no firm D call. CDR1 is SEHNR and CDR2 is FQNEAQ in the germline V gene (reference sequence). CDR3 length equals 13 residues. V shed 4 bases and J shed 7 bases, with 11 bases lying between them. CDR3 amino acids: CASSSSPPQPQHF. CDR3 DNA: TGTGCCAGCAGCTCAAGCCCCCCCCAGCCCCAGCATTTT.

This clonotype was observed at least ten times. This chain joins TRBV7-9 and TRBJ2-1; 12 bases align to TRBD2. V lost 6 bases to trimming and J lost 7 bases; unmatched junction nucleotides: 7. This CDR3 has 15 amino acids. From germline, CDR1 is SEHNR and CDR2 FQNEAQ (reference sequence). CDR3 region: CASSHLAGGMNEQFF. As DNA, the CDR3 is TGTGCCAGCAGTCACCTAGCGGGAGGGATGAATGAGCAGTTCTTC.